This note documents a single T cell receptor beta chain sequence. The data were obtained in a study of OX40 agonist ivuxolimab in advanced cancers. Clones were sequenced by immunoSEQ multiplex PCR, and TCRdb holds only the in-frame ones, with some missing. Among some 25,000 clones listed, under 80% were seen once. CDR1 and CDR2 from the germline V gene are GTSNPN and SVGIG (reference sequence). The CDR3 length is 12 residues. V gave up 1 base and J gave up 3 bases, with 7 bases separating them. The starting material was CD4+ or CD8+ T cells sorted from blood, obtained in a trial of the OX40 agonist ivuxolimab. The gene calls are TRBV30 and TRBJ2-7, with unresolved D. This receptor was identified in an adult with an advanced solid tumor such as melanoma, head and neck, liver or kidney cancer. The CDR3 is CAWSADNYEQYF. Here the CDR3 DNA reads TGTGCCTGGAGTGCAGACAACTACGAGCAGTACTTC.